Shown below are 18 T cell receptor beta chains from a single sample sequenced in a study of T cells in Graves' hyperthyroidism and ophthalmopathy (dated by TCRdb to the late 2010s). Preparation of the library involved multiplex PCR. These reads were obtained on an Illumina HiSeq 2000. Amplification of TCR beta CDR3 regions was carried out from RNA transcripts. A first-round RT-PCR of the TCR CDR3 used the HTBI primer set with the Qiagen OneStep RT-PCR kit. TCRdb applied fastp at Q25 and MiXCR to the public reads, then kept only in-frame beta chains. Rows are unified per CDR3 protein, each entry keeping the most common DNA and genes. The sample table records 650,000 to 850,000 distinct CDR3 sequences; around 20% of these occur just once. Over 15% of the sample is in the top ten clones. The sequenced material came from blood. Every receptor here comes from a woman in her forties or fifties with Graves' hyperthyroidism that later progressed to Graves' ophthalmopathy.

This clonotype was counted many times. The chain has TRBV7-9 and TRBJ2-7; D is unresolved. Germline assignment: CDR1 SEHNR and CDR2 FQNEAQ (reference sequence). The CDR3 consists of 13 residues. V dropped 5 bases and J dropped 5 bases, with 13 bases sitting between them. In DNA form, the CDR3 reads TGTGCCAGCAGCCCCGACCCGCTGGACGAGCAGTACTTC. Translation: CASSPDPLDEQYF.

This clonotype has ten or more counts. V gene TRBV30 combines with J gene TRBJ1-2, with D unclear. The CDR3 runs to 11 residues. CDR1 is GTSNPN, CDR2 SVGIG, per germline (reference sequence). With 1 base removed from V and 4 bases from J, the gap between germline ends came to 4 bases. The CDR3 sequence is CAWSASYGYTF. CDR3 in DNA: TGTGCCTGGAGTGCCAGCTATGGCTACACCTTC.

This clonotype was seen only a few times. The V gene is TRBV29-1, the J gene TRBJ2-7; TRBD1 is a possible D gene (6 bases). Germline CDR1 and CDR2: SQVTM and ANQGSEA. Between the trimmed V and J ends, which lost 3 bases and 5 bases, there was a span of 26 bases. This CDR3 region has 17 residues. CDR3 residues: CSVDGGSGDSLADEQYF. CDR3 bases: TGCAGCGTTGATGGCGGGTCAGGGGATTCCCTGGCGGACGAGCAGTACTTC.

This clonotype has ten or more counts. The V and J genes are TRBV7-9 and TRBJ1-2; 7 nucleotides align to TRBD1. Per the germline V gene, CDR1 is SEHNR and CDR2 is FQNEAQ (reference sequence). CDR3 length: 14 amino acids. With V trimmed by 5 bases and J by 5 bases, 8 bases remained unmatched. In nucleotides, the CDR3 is TGTGCCAGCAGCACAACAGGGGAGGGATATGGCTACACCTTC. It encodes CASSTTGEGYGYTF.

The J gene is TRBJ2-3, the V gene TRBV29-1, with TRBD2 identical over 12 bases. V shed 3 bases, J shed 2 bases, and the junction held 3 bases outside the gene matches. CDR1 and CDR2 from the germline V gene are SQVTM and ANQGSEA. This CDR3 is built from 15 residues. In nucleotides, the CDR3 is TGCAGCGTTGACGGACTAGCGGGACTCACAGATACGCAGTATTTT. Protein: CSVDGLAGLTDTQYF.

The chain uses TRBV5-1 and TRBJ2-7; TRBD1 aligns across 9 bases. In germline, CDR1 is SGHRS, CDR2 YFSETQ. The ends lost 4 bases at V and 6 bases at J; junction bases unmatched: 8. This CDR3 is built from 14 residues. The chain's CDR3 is CASSGKGTGLEQYF. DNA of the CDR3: TGCGCCAGCAGCGGGAAAGGGACAGGGCTCGAGCAGTACTTC.

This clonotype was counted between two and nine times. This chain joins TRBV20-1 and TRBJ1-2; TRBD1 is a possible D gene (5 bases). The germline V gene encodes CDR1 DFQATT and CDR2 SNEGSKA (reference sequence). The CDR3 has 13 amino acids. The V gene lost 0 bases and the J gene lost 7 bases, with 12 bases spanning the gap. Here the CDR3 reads CSAREGDAPGYTF. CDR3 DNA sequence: TGCAGTGCTAGAGAAGGGGACGCCCCTGGCTACACCTTC.

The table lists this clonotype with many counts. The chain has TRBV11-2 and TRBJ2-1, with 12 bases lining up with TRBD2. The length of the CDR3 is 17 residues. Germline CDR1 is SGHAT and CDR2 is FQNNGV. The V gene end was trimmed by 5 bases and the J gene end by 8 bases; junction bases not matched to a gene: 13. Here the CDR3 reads CASSKGSPLAGGHEQFF. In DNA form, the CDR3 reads TGTGCCAGCAGCAAAGGCTCTCCTCTAGCGGGGGGGCATGAGCAGTTCTTC. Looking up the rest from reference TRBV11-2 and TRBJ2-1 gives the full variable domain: EAGVAQSPRYKIIEKRQSVAFWCNPISGHATLYWYQQILGQGPKLLIQFQNNGVVDDSQLPKDRFSAERLKGVDSTLKIQPAKLEDSAVYLCASSKGSPLAGGHEQFFGPGTRLTVL.

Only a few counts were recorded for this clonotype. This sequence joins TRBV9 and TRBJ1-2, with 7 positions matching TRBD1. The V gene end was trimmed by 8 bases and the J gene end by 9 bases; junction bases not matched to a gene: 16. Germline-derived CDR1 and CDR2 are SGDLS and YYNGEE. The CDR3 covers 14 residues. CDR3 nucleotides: TGTGCCAGTTCGCACGACAGGGCCGAAGAGCGCTACACCTTC. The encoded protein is CASSHDRAEERYTF.

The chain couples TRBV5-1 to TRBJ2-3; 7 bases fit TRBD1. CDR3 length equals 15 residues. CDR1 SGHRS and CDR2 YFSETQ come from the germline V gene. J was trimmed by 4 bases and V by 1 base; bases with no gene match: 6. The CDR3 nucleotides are TGCGCCAGCAGCTTGATAGGGACAGAGGCAGATACGCAGTATTTT. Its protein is CASSLIGTEADTQYF.

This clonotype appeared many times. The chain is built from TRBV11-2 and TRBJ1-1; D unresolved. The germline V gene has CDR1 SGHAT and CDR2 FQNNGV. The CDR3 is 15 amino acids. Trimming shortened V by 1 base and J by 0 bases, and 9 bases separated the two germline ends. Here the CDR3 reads CASSLGLGMNTEAFF. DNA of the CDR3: TGTGCCAGCAGCTTAGGTCTGGGAATGAACACTGAAGCTTTCTTT.

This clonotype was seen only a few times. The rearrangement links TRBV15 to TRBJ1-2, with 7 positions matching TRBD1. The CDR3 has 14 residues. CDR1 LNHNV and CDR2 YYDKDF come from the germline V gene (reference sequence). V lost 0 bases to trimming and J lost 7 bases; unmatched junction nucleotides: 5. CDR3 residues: CATSRDLGTAGYTF. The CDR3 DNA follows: TGTGCCACCAGCAGAGATTTGGGGACAGCTGGCTACACCTTC.

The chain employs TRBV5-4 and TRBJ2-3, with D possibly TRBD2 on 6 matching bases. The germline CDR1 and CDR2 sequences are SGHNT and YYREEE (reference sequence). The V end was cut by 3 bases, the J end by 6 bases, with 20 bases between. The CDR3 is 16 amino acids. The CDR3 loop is CASSYRRGLEDDTQYF. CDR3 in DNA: TGTGCCAGCAGCTATCGGCGGGGTTTAGAGGACGATACGCAGTATTTT.

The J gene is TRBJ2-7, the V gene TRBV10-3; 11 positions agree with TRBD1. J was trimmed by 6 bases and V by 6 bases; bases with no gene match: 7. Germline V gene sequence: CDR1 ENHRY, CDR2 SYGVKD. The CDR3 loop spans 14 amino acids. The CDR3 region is CAIRTGTGGTEQYF. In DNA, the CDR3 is TGTGCCATCAGGACCGGGACAGGGGGGACCGAGCAGTACTTC.

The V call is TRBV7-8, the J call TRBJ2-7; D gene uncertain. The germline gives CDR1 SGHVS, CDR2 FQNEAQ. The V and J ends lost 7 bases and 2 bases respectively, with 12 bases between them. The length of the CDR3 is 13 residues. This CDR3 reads CASTQLPPYEQYF. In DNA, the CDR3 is TGTGCCAGCACCCAACTGCCGCCCTACGAGCAGTACTTC.

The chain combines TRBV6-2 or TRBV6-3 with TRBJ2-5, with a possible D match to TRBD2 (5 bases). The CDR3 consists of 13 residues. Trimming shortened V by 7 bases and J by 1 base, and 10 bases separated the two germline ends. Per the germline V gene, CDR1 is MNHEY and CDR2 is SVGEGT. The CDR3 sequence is CASTKRLQETQYF. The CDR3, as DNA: TGTGCCAGCACGAAGCGGCTCCAAGAGACCCAGTACTTC.

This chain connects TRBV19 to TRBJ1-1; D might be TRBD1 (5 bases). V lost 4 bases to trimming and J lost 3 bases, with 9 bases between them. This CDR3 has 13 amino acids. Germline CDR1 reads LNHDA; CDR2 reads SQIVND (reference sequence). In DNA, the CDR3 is TGTGCCAGTAGTACCGGGGGTTACACTGAAGCTTTCTTT. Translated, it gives CASSTGGYTEAFF.

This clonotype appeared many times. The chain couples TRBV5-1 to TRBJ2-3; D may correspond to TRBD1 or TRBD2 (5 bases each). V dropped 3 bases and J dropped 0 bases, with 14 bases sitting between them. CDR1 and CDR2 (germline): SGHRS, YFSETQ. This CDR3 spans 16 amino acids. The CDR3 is CASSSTGRRSTDTQYF. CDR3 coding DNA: TGCGCCAGCAGCTCGACGGGACGCAGAAGCACAGATACGCAGTATTTT. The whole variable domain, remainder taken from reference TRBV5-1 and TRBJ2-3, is KAGVTQTPRYLIKTRGQQVTLSCSPISGHRSVSWYQQTPGQGLQFLFEYFSETQRNKGNFPGRFSGRQFSNSRSEMNVSTLELGDSALYLCASSSTGRRSTDTQYFGPGTRLTVL.